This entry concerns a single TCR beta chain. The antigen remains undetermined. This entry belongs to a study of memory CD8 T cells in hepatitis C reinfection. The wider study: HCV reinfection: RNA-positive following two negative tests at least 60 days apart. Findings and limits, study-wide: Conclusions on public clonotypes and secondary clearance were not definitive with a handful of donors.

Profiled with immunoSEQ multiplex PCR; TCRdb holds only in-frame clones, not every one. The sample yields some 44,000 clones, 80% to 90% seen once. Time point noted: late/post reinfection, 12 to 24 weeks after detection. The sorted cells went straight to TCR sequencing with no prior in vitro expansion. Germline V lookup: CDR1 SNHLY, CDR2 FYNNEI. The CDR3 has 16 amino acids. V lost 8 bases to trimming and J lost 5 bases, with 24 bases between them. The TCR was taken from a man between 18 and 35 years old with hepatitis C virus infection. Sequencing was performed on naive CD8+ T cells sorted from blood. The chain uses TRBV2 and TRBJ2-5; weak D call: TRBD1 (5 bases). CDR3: CASGFRVDKPGETQYF. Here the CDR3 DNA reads TGTGCCAGCGGTTTCCGGGTGGACAAGCCTGGGGAGACCCAGTACTTC.